Reported below is one T cell receptor (beta chain). The data originate from a study of blood T cell repertoires in COVID-19. The overall study: The cDNA or gDNA used as material had been derived from T cells, B-cell-depleted T cells, or PBMCs.

In the authors' workflow: Researchers report that nucleated cell counts were estimated from reference gene primer amplification. Profiled with immunoSEQ multiplex PCR; TCRdb holds only in-frame clones, not every one. V, J and clone size are those of that table, while D and trimming were read from the DNA. The table records about 190,000 clones, approximately 84% of them present only once. The CDR3 is 14 residues long. Germline loops: CDR1 LNHDA, CDR2 SQIVND (reference sequence). V lost 2 bases to trimming and J lost 8 bases; unmatched junction nucleotides: 6. The cohort comprised adults aged about 18 to 100 years residing in about 25 US areas. Before being deemed recovered, Cohort 3 donors had two negative PCRs, clearance, or symptom resolution.

Input material: PBMCs or T cells enriched from blood (not recorded which). This TCR came from a woman aged 30 to 39 who had recovered from COVID-19. V is TRBV19 and J is TRBJ2-3, with 8 bases identical to TRBD2. The CDR3 spells CASSIQSGSLTQYF. The CDR3 DNA is TGTGCCAGTAGTATACAGAGCGGGAGCCTTACGCAGTATTTT. Filled out from reference TRBV19 and TRBJ2-3, the complete variable domain reads DGGITQSPKYLFRKEGQNVTLSCEQNLNHDAMYWYRQDPGQGLRLIYYSQIVNDFQKGDIAEGYSVSREKKESFPLTVTSAQKNPTAFYLCASSIQSGSLTQYFGPGTRLTVL.